This TCR beta chain was found in a study of T cells after yellow fever vaccination. Overall study: For low cell numbers, libraries were made with SMART-Seq v4 Ultra Low Input.

Per the germline V gene, CDR1 is LGHNA and CDR2 is YSLEER. The CDR3 length is 14 residues. Trimming removed 5 bases at V and 0 bases at J, with 5 bases between. A single record per CDR3 protein comes from TCRdb applying MiXCR to the 5' RACE reads. The data contain approximately 150,000 distinct CDR3 sequences, roughly 6.2% of them singletons. This clonotype was seen many times. J is TRBJ2-6 and V is TRBV4-3, with no clear D. Sequencing used CD4+ T cells sorted from PBMCs, obtained on the day of the first yellow fever vaccination. The TCR sequence derives from a man aged 18 to 35 who received the YFV17D yellow fever vaccine. The CDR3 reads CASSGLSGANVLTF. In DNA, the CDR3 is TGCGCCAGCAGCGGGCTCTCTGGGGCCAACGTCCTGACTTTC.